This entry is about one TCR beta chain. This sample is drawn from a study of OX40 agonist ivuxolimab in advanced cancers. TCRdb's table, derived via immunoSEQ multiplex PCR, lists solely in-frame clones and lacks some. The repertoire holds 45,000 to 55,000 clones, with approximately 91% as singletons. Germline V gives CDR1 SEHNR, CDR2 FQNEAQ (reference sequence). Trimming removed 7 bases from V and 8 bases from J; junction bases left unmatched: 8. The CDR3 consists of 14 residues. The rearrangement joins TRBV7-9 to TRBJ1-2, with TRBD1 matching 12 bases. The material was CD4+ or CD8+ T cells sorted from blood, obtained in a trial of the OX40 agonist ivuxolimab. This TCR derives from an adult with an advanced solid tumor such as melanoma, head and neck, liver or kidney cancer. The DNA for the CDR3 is TGTGCCAGCACCCGGGGACAGGGGGCTTGGGGCTACACCTTC. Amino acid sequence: CASTRGQGAWGYTF.